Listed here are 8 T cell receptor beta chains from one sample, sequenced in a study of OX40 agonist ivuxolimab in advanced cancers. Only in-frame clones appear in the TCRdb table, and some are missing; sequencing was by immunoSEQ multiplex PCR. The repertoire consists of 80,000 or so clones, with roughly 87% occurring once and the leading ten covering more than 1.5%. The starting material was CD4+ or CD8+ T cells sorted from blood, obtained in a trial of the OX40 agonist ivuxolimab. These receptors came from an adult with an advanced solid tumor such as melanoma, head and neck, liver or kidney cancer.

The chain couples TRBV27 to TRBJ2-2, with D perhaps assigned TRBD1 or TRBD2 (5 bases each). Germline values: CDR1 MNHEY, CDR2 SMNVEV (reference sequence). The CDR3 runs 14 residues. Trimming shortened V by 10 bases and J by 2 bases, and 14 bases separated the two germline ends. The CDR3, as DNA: TGTGCCATTCCCCGGGGCAGCAACACCGGGGAGCTGTTTTTT. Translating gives CAIPRGSNTGELFF.

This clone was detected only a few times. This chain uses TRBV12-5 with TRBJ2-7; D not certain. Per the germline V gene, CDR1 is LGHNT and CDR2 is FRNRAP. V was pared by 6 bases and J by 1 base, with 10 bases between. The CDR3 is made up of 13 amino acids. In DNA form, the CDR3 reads TGTGCTAGTGGCCCCCGGGCATCCTACGAGCAGTACTTC. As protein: CASGPRASYEQYF.

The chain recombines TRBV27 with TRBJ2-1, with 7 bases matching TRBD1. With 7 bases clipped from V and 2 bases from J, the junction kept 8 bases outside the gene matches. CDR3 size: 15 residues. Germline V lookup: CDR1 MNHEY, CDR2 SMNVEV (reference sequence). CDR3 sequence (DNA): TGTGCCAGCAAAAAGGGACAGTCCGCCTACAATGAGCAGTTCTTC. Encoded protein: CASKKGQSAYNEQFF.

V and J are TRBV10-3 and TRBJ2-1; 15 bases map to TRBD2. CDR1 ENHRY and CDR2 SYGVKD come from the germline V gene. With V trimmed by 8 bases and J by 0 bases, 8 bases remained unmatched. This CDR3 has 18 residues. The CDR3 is CAIGAGLAGGDSYNEQFF. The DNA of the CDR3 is TGTGCCATCGGGGCGGGACTAGCGGGAGGTGACTCCTACAATGAGCAGTTCTTC.

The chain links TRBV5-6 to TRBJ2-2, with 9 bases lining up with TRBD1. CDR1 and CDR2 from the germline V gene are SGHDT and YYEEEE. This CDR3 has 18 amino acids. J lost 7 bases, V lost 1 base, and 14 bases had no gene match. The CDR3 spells CASSLYLRTGGKGGELFF. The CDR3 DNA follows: TGTGCCAGCAGCTTGTATCTCCGTACAGGGGGCAAAGGCGGGGAGCTGTTTTTT.

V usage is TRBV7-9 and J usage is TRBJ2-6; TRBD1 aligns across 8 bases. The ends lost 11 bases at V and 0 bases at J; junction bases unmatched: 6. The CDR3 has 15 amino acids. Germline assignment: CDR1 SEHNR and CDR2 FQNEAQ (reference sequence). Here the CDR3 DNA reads TGTGCCGTCGGACAGGGTTTCTCTGGGGCCAACGTCCTGACTTTC. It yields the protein CAVGQGFSGANVLTF. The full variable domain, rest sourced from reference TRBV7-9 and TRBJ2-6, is DTGVSQNPRHKITKRGQNVTFRCDPISEHNRLYWYRQTLGQGPEFLTYFQNEAQLEKSRLLSDRFSAERPKGSFSTLEIQRTEQGDSAMYLCAVGQGFSGANVLTFGAGSRLTVL.

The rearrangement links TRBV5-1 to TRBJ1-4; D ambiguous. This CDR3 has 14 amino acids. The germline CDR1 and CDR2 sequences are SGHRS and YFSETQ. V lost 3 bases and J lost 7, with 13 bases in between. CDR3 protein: CASSSGQEGEKLFF. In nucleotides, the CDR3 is TGCGCCAGCAGCTCCGGCCAGGAGGGTGAAAAACTGTTTTTT.

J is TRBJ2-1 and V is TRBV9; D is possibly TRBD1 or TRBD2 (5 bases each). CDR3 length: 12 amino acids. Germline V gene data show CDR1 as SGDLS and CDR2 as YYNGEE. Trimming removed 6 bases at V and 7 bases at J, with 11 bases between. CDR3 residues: CASKRGENEQFF. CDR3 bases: TGTGCCAGCAAAAGGGGAGAAAATGAGCAGTTCTTC.